This record concerns one T cell receptor (beta chain) sequence. Its antigen is currently not known. No clone much larger than this one lies a single base away; base qualities are absent. The trial excluded patients who had a history of autoimmune disease or who were on systemic immunosuppression. Peripheral blood for TCR sequencing was collected from all dose cohorts at baseline, on cycle 4 day 1, and on cycle 7 day 1. The samples were taken from a phase I, first-in-human, multicenter, open-label dose-escalation trial of ivuxolimab. Adults with locally advanced or metastatic melanoma, renal cell, hepatocellular, or head and neck squamous cell carcinoma were enrolled in the trial. Before TCR sequencing, CD4+ T cells and CD8+ T cells from peripheral blood were sorted into separate populations. Genomic DNA was isolated from the sorted cells so that the TCRbeta CDR3 region could be sequenced. The immunoSEQ Assay was used to sequence the TCRbeta CDR3 regions. TCRdb provides this immuneACCESS table in a form limited to in-frame rearrangements. Some clones are lacking; in checked studies, under half of them reflect an unresolved V gene, and why the rest are absent is not known. Recorded for this sample are some 85,000 clones; around nine tenths of them occurred a single time. The ten largest clonotypes hold around 0.29% of the sample.

This entry is derived from a study of OX40 agonist ivuxolimab in advanced cancers. About the investigation overall: Ivuxolimab was an agonistic, fully human IgG2 monoclonal antibody directed against OX40 (CD134), a costimulatory receptor. Intravenous ivuxolimab was administered to patients every 2 weeks at six dose levels: 0.01, 0.1, 0.3, 1.5, 3 and 10 mg/kg. Of the roughly 53 patients in dose escalation, about 20 had hepatocellular carcinoma, some 15 had melanoma, 9 had renal cell carcinoma and 9 had head and neck cancer. In the dose-escalation cohort, approximately 83% of patients were male, and the mean age was around 60 years with a range of roughly 20 to 79. Prior anti-PD-1, anti-PD-L1 or anti-CTLA-4 therapy was permitted, and approximately 39% of dose-escalation patients had received checkpoint inhibitors. Three dose-escalation patients achieved partial responses, one with hepatocellular carcinoma and two with cutaneous melanoma. The purpose of peripheral TCRbeta sequencing was to test whether ivuxolimab changed TCR sequence diversity and led to clonal T-cell expansion. The monotherapy dose-escalation portion (N of about 52 patients) of the phase I ivuxolimab trial is reported in the paper. Beyond this particular receptor, the publication reports: In the 0.1-3.0 mg/kg groups, partial responders had among the lowest normalized peripheral clonal expansion, particularly in CD8+ T cells. At doses of 0.1 to 3.0 mg/kg, clonal expansion of both CD4+ and CD8+ T cells in blood was seen between baseline and week 6. Low levels of normalized T-cell clonal expansion were also shown by some nonresponding patients. After ivuxolimab, CD8+ T cells had more expanded clones than CD4+ T cells on average. Which antigens the clonally expanded peripheral T cells were specific for was not determined.

The CDR3 starts with the cysteine, ends with the phenylalanine, and has 12 residues. The sequence is cut down to CDR3 DNA, 36 bases in frame from base 1. The input for sequencing was CD4+ or CD8+ T cells sorted from blood, taken in a trial of the OX40 agonist ivuxolimab. Recombination joined TRBV21-1 with TRBJ1-1. TRBV21-1 is annotated as a pseudogene. This TCR derives from an adult with an advanced solid tumor such as melanoma, head and neck, liver or kidney cancer. The CDR3 amino acid sequence is: CASMGRAFGGFF. DNA sequence: TGTGCCAGCATGGGGAGGGCTTTCGGGGGTTTCTTT.